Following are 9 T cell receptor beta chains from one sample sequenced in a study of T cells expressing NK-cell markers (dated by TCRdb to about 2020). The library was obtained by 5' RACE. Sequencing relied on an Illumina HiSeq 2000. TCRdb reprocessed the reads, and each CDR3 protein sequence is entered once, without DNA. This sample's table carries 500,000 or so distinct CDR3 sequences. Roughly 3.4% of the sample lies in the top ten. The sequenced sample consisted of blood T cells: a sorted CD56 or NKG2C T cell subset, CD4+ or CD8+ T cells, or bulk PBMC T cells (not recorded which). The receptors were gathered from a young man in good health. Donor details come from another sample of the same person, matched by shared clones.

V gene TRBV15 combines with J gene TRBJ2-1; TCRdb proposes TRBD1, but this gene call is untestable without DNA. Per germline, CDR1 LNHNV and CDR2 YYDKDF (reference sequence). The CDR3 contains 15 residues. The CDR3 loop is CATSSQLTGGHEQFF.

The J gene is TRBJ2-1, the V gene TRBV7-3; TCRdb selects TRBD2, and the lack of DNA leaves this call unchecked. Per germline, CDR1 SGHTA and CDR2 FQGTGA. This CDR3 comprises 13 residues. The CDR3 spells CASSLIPKGEQFF. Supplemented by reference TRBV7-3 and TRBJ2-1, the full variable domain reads GAGVSQTPSNKVTEKGKYVELRCDPISGHTALYWYRQSLGQGPEFLIYFQGTGAADDSGLPNDRFFAVRPEGSVSTLKIQRTERGDSAVYLCASSLIPKGEQFFGPGTRLTVL.

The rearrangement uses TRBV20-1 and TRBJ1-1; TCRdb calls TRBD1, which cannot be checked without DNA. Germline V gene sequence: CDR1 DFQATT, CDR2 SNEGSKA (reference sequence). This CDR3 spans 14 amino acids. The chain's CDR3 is CSAQLQGASTEAFF.

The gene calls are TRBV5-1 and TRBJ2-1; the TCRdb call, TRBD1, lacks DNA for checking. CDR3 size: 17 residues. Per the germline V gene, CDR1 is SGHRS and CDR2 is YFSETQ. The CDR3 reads CASSLTPVGVSHNEQFF. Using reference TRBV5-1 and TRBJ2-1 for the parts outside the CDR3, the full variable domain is KAGVTQTPRYLIKTRGQQVTLSCSPISGHRSVSWYQQTPGQGLQFLFEYFSETQRNKGNFPGRFSGRQFSNSRSEMNVSTLELGDSALYLCASSLTPVGVSHNEQFFGPGTRLTVL.

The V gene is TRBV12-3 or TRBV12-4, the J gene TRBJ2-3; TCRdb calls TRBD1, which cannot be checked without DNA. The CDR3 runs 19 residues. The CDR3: CASSFWGQPMRLATDTQYF.

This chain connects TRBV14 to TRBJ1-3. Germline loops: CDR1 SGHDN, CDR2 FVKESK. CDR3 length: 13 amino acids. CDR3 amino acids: CASSQVGGNTIYF.

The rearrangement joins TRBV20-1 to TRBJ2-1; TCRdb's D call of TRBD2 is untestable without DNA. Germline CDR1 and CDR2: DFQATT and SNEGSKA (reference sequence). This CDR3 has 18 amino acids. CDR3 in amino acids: CSAKNPGTSGPSYNEQFF.

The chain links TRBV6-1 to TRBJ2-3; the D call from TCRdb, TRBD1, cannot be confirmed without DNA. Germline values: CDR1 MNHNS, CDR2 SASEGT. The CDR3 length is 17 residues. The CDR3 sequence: CASATSRGSSSTDTQYF.

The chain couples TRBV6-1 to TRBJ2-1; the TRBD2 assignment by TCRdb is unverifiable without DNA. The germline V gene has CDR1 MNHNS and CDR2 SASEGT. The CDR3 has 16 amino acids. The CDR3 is CASRPVASGRVNEQFF.